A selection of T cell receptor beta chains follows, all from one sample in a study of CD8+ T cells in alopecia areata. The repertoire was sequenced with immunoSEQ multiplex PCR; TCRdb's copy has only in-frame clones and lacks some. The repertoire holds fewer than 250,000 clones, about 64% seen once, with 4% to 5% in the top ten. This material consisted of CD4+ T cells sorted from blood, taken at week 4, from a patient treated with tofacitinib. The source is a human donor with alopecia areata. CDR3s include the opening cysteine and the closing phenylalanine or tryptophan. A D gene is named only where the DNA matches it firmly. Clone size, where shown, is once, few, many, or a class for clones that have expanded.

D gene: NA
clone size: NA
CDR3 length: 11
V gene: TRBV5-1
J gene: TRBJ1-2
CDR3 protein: CASSLEGGYTF
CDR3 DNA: TGCGCCAGCAGCTTAGAAGGCGGCTACACCTTC

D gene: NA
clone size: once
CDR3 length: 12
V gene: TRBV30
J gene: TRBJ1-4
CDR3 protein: CAWSVDGNKLFF
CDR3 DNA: TGTGCCTGGAGTGTTGACGGGAACAAACTGTTTTTT

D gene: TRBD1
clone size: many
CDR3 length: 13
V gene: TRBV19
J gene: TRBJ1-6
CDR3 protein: CASSATGDSPLHF
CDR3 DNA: TGTGCCAGTAGTGCGACAGGGGATTCACCCCTCCACTTT

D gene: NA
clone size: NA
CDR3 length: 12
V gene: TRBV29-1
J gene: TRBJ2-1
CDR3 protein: CSVLWYSNEQFF
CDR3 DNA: TGCAGCGTTTTATGGTATTCCAATGAGCAGTTCTTC

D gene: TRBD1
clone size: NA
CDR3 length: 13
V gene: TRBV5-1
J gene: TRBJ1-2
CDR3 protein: CASSGTGNYGYTF
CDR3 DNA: TGCGCCAGCAGCGGGACAGGAAACTATGGCTACACCTTC

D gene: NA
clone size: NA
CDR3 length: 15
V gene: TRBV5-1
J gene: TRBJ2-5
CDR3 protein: CASSLGRGNRETQYF
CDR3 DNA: TGCGCCAGCAGCTTGGGTCGGGGGAACCGGGAGACCCAGTACTTC

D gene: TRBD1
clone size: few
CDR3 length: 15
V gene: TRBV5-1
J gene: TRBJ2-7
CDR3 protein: CASSLTGGSSYEQYF
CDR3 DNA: TGCGCCAGCAGCCTAACAGGGGGCAGCTCCTACGAGCAGTACTTC

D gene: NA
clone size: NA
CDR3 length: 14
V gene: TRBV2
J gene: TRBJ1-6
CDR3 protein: CASMDGYLRSPLHF
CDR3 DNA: TGTGCCAGCATGGACGGATACCTCCGTTCACCCCTCCACTTT

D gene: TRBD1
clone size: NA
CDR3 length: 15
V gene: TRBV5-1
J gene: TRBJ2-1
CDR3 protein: CASSSLGTGGDEQFF
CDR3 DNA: TGCGCCAGCAGCTCGCTCGGGACAGGGGGCGATGAGCAGTTCTTC

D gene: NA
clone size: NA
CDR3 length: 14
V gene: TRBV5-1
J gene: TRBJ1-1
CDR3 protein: CASSLSGGGTEAFF
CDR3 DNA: TGCGCCAGCAGCTTGTCTGGGGGCGGCACTGAAGCTTTCTTT

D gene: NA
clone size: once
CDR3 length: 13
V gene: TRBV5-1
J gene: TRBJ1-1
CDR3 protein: CASSLGLNTEAFF
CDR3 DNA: TGCGCCAGCAGCCTAGGACTGAACACTGAAGCTTTCTTT

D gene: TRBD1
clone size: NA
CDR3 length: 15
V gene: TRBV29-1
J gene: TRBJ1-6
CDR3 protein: CSVVRKDRGNSPLHF
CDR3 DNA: TGCAGCGTTGTCCGGAAGGACAGGGGGAATTCACCCCTCCACTTT

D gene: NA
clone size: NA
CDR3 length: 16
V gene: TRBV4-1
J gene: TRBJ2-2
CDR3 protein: CASSHGAGLNTGELFF
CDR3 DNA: TGCGCCAGCAGCCACGGGGCAGGCCTTAACACCGGGGAGCTGTTTTTT

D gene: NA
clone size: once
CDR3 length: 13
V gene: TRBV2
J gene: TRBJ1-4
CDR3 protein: CASSEDVVGKLFF
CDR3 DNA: TGTGCCAGCAGTGAAGATGTGGTTGGAAAACTGTTTTTT

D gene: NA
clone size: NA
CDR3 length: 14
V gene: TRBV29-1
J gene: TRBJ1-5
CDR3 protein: CSVPTTYSNQPQHF
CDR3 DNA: TGCAGCGTTCCCACAACATATAGCAATCAGCCCCAGCATTTT

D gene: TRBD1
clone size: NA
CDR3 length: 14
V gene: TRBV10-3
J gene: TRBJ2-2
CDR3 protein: CAIKDRPNTGELFF
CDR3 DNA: TGTGCCATTAAGGACAGGCCGAACACCGGGGAGCTGTTTTTT

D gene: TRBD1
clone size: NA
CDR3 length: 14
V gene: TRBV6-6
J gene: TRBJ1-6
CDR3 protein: CASSLTGTDSPLHF
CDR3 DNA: TGTGCCAGCTCACTGACAGGGACGGATTCACCCCTCCACTTT

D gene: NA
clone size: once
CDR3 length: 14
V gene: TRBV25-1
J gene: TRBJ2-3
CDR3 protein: CASSDRRSTDTQYF
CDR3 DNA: TGTGCCAGCAGTGACAGGAGGAGCACAGATACGCAGTATTTT

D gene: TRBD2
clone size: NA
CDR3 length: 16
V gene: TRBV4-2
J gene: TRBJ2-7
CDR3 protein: CASSQGLAGGRYEQYF
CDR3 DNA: TGTGCCAGCAGCCAGGGACTAGCGGGGGGCCGATACGAGCAGTACTTC

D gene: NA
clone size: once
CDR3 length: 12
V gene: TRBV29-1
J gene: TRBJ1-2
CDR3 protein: CSVWTANYGYTF
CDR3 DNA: TGCAGCGTGTGGACAGCTAACTATGGCTACACCTTC

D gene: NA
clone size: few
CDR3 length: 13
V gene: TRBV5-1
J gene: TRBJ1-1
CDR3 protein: CASSPEGWVEAFF
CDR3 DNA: TGCGCCAGCAGCCCGGAAGGTTGGGTGGAAGCTTTCTTT

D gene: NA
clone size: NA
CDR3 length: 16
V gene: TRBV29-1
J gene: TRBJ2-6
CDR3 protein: CSVEGGGNTGANVLTF
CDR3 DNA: TGCAGCGTTGAGGGGGGCGGGAATACTGGGGCCAACGTCCTGACTTTC

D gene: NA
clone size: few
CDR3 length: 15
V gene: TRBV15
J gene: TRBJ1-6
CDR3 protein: CATSRDITGNSPLHF
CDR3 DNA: TGTGCCACCAGCAGAGATATCACGGGGAATTCACCCCTCCACTTT

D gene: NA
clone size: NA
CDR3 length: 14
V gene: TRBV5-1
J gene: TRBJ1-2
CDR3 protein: CASSPTGPEYGYTF
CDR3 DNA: TGCGCCAGCAGCCCGACCGGTCCGGAGTATGGCTACACCTTC

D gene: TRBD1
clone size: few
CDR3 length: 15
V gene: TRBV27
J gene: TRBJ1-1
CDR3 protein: CASKQQGAPNTEAFF
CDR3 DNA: TGTGCCAGCAAGCAACAGGGGGCTCCGAACACTGAAGCTTTCTTT

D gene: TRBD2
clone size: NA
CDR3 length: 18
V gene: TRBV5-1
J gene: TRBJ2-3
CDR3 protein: CASSSPPGTSGFTDTQYF
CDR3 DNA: TGCGCCAGCAGCTCCCCCCCCGGGACTAGCGGTTTCACAGATACGCAGTATTTT

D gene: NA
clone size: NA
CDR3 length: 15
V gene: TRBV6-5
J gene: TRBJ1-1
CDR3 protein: CASSYSGEMNTEAFF
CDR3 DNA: TGTGCCAGCAGTTACTCAGGGGAGATGAACACTGAAGCTTTCTTT

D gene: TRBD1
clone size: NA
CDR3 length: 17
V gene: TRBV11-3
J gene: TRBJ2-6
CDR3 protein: CASSPGTGDSGANVLTF
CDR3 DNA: TGTGCCAGCAGCCCCGGGACAGGTGACTCTGGGGCCAACGTCCTGACTTTC

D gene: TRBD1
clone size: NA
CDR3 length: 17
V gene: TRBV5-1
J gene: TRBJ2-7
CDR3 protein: CASSQTVGTGGASEQYF
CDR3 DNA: TGCGCCAGCAGCCAGACCGTTGGGACAGGGGGAGCCTCCGAGCAGTACTTC

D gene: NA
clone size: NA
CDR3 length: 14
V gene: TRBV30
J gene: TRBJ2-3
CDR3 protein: CAWSVRGVTDTQYF
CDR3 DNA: TGTGCCTGGAGTGTACGAGGGGTCACAGATACGCAGTATTTT

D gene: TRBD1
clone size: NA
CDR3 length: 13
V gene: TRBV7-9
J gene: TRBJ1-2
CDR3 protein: CASSLEQGNGYTF
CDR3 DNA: TGTGCCAGCAGCTTAGAACAGGGGAATGGCTACACCTTC